The clone carrying this TCR beta chain showed up just a few times. Deletions cut 5 bases from V and 1 base from J, with 9 bases between. The CDR3 sequence is 14 residues long. Per germline, CDR1 LGHNA and CDR2 YNFKEQ. The sample belongs to a study of cytotoxic CD8 clonotypes in ibrutinib-treated CLL. Assay used: immunoSEQ multiplex PCR; TCRdb lists only in-frame clones, some missing. The sample has approximately 70,000 clones, around 82% seen once. The sequenced sample was PBMCs, obtained at disease progression, from a patient treated with ibrutinib. This chain links TRBV4-2 with TRBJ1-5, with D hard to call. The TCR sequence derives from a human donor with chronic lymphocytic leukemia. As DNA, the CDR3 is TGTGCCAGCAGCACCATTAAGAGCAATCAGCCCCAGCATTTT. Translating gives CASSTIKSNQPQHF.